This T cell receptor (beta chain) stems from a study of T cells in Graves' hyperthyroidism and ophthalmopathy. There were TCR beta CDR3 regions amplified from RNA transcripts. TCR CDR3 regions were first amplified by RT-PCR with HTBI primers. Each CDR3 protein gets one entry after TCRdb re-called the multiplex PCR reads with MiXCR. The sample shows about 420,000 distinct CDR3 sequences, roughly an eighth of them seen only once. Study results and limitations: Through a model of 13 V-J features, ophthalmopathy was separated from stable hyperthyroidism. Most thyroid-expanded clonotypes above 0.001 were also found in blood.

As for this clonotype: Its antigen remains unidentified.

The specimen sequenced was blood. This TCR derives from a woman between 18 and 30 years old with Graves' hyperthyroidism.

CDR3 DNA sequence: TGCAGCGTTCCCCTGGGGGCTGAAGCTTTCTTT. Protein: CSVPLGAEAFF. J is TRBJ1-1 and V is TRBV29-1, with D tentatively TRBD1 (5 bases). The CDR3 has 11 amino acids. Trimming shortened V by 5 bases and J by 6 bases, and 10 bases separated the two germline ends. Germline-derived CDR1 and CDR2 are SQVTM and ANQGSEA. The full variable domain, with the rest looked up from reference TRBV29-1 and TRBJ1-1, is SAVISQKPSRDICQRGTSLTIQCQVDSQVTMMFWYRQQPGQSLTLIATANQGSEATYESGFVIDKFPISRPNLTFSTLTVSNMSPEDSSIYLCSVPLGAEAFFGQGTRLTVV.